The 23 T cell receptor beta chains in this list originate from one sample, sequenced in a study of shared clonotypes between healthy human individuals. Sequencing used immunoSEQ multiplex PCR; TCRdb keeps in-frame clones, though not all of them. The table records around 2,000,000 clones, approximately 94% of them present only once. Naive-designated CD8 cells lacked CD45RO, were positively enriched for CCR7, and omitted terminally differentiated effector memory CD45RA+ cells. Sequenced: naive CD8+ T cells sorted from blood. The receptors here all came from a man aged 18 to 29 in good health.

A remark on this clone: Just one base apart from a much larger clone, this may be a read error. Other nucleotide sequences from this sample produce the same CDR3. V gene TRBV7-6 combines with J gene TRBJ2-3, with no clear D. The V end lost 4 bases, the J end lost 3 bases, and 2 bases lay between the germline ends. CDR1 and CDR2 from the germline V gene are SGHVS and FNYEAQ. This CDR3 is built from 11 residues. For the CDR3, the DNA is TGTGCCAGCAGCTCAACAGATACGCAGTATTTT. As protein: CASSSTDTQYF.

The DNA for the CDR3 is TGTGCCAGCAGTTCCCTATATATACCCTCGGGACTAGCGGAGGGGAGCACAGATACGCAGTATTTT. Translating gives CASSSLYIPSGLAEGSTDTQYF. The rearrangement joins TRBV28 to TRBJ2-3; 11 bases are a match to TRBD2. CDR1 is MDHEN, CDR2 SYDVKM, per germline. The V and J ends lost 4 bases and 0 bases, in that order; junction bases with no gene match: 21. This CDR3 has 22 amino acids.

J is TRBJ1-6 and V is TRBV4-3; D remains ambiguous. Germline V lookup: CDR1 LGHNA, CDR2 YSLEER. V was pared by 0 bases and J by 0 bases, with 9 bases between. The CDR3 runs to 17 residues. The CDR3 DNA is TGCGCCAGCAGCCAAGACCAGGAGAGCTCCTATAATTCACCCCTCCACTTT. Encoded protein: CASSQDQESSYNSPLHF.

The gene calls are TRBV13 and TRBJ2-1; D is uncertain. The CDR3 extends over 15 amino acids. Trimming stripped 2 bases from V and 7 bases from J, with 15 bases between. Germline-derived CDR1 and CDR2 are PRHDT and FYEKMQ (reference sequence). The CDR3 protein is CASSLRRAISNEQFF. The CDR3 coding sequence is TGTGCCAGCAGCTTACGACGGGCTATTTCGAATGAGCAGTTCTTC.

Written as DNA, the CDR3 is TGCAGCATCTCAGTGAACACTGAAGCTTTCTTT. Translating it yields CSISVNTEAFF. The V gene is TRBV29-1, the J gene TRBJ1-1, with D unclear. The germline gives CDR1 SQVTM, CDR2 ANQGSEA. The CDR3 consists of 11 residues. V was cut by 8 bases and J by 0 bases, with 7 bases left in between.

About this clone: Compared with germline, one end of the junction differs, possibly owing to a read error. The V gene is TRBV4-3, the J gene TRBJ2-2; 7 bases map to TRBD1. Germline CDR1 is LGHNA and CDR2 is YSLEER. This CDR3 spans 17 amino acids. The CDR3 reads CASSQGVYTGDTGELFF. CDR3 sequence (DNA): TGCGCCAGCAGCCAAGGGGTTTATACAGGGGACACCGGGGAGTTGTTTTTT.

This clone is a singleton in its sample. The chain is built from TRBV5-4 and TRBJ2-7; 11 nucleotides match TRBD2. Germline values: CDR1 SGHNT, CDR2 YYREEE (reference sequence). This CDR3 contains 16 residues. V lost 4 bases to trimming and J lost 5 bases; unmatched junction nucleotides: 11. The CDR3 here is CASSPGLAAPADEQYF. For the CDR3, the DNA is TGTGCCAGCAGCCCGGGACTAGCGGCACCGGCGGACGAGCAGTACTTC.

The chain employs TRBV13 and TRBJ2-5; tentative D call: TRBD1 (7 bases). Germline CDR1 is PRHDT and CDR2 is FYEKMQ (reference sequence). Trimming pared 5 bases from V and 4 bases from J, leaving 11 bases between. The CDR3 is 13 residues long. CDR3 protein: CASSPQGGETQYF. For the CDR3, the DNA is TGTGCCAGCAGCCCTCAGGGGGGAGAGACCCAGTACTTC.

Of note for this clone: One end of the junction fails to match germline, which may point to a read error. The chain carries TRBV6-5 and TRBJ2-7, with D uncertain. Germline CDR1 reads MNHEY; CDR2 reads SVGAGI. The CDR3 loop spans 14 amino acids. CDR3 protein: CASSHSTGDYEQYF. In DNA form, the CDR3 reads TGTGCCAGCAGTCACTCGACTGGAGACTACGAGCAGTACTTC.

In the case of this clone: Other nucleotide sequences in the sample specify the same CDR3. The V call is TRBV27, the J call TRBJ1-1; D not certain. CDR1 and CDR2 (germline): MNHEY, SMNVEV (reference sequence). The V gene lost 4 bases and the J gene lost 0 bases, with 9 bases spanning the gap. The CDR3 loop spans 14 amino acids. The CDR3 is CASSSPGLNTEAFF. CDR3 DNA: TGTGCCAGCAGTTCCCCAGGATTGAACACTGAAGCTTTCTTT.

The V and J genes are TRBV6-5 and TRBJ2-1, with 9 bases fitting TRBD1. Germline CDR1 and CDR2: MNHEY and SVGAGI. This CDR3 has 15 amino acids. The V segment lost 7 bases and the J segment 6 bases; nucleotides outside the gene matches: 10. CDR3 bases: TGTGCCAGCATAGCCGGGACAGGGATCACCAATGAGCAGTTCTTC. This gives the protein CASIAGTGITNEQFF.

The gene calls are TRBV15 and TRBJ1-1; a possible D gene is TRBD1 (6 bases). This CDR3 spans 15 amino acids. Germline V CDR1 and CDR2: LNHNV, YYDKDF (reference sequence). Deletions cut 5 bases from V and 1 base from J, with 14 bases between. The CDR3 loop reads CATSGWTDPNTEAFF. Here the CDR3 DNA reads TGTGCCACCAGCGGATGGACAGACCCGAACACTGAAGCTTTCTTT.

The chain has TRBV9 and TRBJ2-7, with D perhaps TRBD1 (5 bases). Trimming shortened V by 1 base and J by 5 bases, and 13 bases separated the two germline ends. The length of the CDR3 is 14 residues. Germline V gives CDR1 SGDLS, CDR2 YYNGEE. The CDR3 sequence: CASSVNTARDEQYF. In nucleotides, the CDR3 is TGTGCCAGCAGCGTAAATACGGCCAGGGACGAGCAGTACTTC.

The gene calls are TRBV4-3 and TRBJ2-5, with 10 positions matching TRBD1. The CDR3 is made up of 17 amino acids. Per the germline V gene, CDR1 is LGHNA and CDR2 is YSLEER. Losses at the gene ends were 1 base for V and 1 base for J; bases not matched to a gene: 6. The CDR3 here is CASSQATGTGVQETQYF. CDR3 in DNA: TGCGCCAGCAGCCAAGCTACCGGGACAGGGGTCCAAGAGACCCAGTACTTC.

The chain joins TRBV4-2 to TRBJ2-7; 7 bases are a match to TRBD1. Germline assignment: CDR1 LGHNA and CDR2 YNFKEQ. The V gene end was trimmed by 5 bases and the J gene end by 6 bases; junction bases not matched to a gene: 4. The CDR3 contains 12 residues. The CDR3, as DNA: TGTGCCAGCAGCGTTACAGGGGTCGAGCAGTACTTC. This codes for CASSVTGVEQYF.

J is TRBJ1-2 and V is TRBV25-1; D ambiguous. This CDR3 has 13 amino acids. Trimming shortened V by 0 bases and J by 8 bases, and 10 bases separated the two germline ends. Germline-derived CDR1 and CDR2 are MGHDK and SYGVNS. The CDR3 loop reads CASSEYEVGGYTF. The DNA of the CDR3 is TGTGCCAGCAGTGAATACGAGGTTGGCGGCTACACCTTC.

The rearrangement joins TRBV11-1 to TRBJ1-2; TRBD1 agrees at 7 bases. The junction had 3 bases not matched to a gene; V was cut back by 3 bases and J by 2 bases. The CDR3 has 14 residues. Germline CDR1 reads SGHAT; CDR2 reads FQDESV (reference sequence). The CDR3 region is CASSFVQGNYGYTF. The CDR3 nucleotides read TGTGCCAGCAGCTTCGTACAGGGGAACTATGGCTACACCTTC. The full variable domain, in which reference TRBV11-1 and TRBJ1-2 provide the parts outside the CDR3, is EAEVAQSPRYKITEKSQAVAFWCDPISGHATLYWYRQILGQGPELLVQFQDESVVDDSQLPKDRFSAERLKGVDSTLKIQPAELGDSAMYLCASSFVQGNYGYTFGSGTRLTVV.

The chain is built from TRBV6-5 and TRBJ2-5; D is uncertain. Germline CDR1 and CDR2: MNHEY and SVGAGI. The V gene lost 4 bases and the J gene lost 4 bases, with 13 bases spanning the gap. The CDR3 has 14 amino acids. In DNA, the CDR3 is TGTGCCAGCAGTTTTTCTTACCACTCAGAGACCCAGTACTTC. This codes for CASSFSYHSETQYF.

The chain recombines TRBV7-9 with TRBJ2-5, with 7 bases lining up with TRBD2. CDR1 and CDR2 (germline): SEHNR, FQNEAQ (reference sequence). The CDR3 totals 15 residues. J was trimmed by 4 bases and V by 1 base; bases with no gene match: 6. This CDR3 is CASSLELASGETQYF. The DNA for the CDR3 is TGTGCCAGCAGCTTAGAACTAGCGAGCGGAGAGACCCAGTACTTC. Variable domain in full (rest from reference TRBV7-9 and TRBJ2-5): DTGVSQNPRHKITKRGQNVTFRCDPISEHNRLYWYRQTLGQGPEFLTYFQNEAQLEKSRLLSDRFSAERPKGSFSTLEIQRTEQGDSAMYLCASSLELASGETQYFGPGTRLLVL.

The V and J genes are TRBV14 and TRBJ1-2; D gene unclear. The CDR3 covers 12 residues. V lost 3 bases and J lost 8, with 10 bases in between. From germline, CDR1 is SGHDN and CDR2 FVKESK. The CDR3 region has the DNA TGTGCCAGCAGCCAGTGGGCCGGCGGCTACACCTTC. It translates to CASSQWAGGYTF. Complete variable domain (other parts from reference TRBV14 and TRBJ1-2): EAGVTQFPSHSVIEKGQTVTLRCDPISGHDNLYWYRRVMGKEIKFLLHFVKESKQDESGMPNNRFLAERTGGTYSTLKVQPAELEDSGVYFCASSQWAGGYTFGSGTRLTVV.

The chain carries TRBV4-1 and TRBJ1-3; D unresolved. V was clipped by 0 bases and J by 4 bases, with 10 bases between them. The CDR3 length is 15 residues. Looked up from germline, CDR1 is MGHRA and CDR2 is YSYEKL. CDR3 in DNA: TGCGCCAGCAGCCAAGAGGTTACTGAAGGAAACACCATATATTTT. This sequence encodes CASSQEVTEGNTIYF.

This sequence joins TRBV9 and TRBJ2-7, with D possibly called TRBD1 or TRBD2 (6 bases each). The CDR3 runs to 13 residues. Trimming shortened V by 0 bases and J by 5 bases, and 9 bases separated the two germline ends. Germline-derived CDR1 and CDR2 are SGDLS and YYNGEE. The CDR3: CASSVAGGNEQYF. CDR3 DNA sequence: TGTGCCAGCAGCGTAGCCGGGGGCAACGAGCAGTACTTC.

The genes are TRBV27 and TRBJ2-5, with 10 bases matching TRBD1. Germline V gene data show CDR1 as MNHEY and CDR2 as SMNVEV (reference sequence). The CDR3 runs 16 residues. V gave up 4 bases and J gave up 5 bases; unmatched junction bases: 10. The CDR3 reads CASSCGPGTGDETQYF. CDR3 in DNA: TGTGCCAGCAGTTGCGGCCCCGGGACAGGGGACGAGACCCAGTACTTC.